These T cell receptor beta chains were read from a single sample in a study of T-cell reconstitution after alpha-beta-depleted transplantation in children. TCRdb reprocessed the PCR reads via MiXCR and lists one record per CDR3 protein. The sample shows over 400,000 distinct CDR3 sequences, approximately 41% of them seen only once. Sequenced here: PBMCs, sampled before TCRalphabeta/CD19-depleted stem cell transplant. The receptors were gathered from a girl aged 2 to 9 with aplastic anemia, due to receive a stem cell transplant. Both conserved end residues are trimmed from each CDR3. Where a row states a size, it is once, few, many or the class of an expanded clone; other rows omit it.

>12|NA|TRBJ2-1|TRBV28
ASSFIGDLDEQF
>12|few|TRBJ1-5|TRBV20-1
SAMHPLANQPQH
>13|few|TRBJ2-3|TRBV25-1
ASSQLAGASDTQY
>15|many|TRBJ2-5|TRBV5-1
ASSFRTSGSYQETQY
>12|NA|TRBJ1-1|TRBV7-9
ASSPHGANTEAF
>12|NA|TRBJ1-5|TRBV27
ASSSAWSNQPQH
>14|few|TRBJ1-1|TRBV18
ASSPVGTGQATEAF
>14|NA|TRBJ1-5|TRBV5-1
ASSLTILLSNQPQH
>13|few|TRBJ2-2|TRBV6-4
ASSDSTDNTGELF
>12|few|TRBJ2-3|TRBV5-5
ASSVSGVGDTQY
>14|NA|TRBJ2-1|TRBV6-1
ASSRLTGHAPNEQF
>14|few|TRBJ1-1|TRBV20-1
SARGQGAVVNTEAF
>10|many|TRBJ1-5|TRBV20-1
SARVSNQPQH
>11|few|TRBJ2-5|TRBV20-1
SALSGRGETQY
>14|NA|TRBJ2-3|TRBV30
AWSNDVPSGTDTQY
>12|NA|TRBJ2-5|TRBV5-1
ASSLAGRIETQY
>12|NA|TRBJ2-5|TRBV6-1
ASPREDPGETQY
>12|NA|TRBJ2-3|TRBV20-1
SARVPASTDTQY
>10|NA|TRBJ1-2|TRBV12-3/TRBV12-4
ASSAPEVGYT
>12|NA|TRBJ2-5|TRBV20-1
SARDRGAQETQY
>11|NA|TRBJ2-1|TRBV28
ASRLGQHNEQF
>15|few|TRBJ2-7|TRBV5-1
ASSLVMGGDRDYEQY
>13|NA|TRBJ2-7|TRBV7-6
ASSLDSPEDYEQY
>11|NA|TRBJ2-3|TRBV7-9
ASSLAQGDTQY
>13|NA|TRBJ1-1|TRBV5-6
ASSFLAGSNTEAF
>13|NA|TRBJ1-1|TRBV20-1
SARDLQRVNTEAF
>13|NA|TRBJ1-2|TRBV10-3
SISETDRAHYGYT
>17|NA|TRBJ2-1|TRBV7-3
ASSPSGLPGLASYNEQF
>11|NA|TRBJ2-7|TRBV20-1
SASPWGTYEQY
>13|few|TRBJ2-3|TRBV25-1
ASSELGGGTDTQY
>11|NA|TRBJ1-1|TRBV27
ASSLKSYTEAF
>12|NA|TRBJ1-4|TRBV20-1
SARDRGAGEKLF
>10|many|TRBJ2-1|TRBV6-2/TRBV6-3
ASSALGNEQF